A selection of T cell receptor beta chains follows, all from one sample in a study of control samples from healthy donors and cancer patients. TCRdb keeps only in-frame clones here, not all; method: immunoSEQ multiplex PCR. The table lists 150,000 to 200,000 clones, about 90% of them singletons. The sample consisted of blood. The receptors were sampled from a man aged 25 to 45 in good health. Each CDR3 is given with its conserved first and last residue. D genes are given only for firm matches. Expanded clones are given a class, and other clones once, few, many or no size at all.

once | TRBJ2-3 | . | TRBV3-1/TRBV3-2 | TGTGCCAGCAGCCCTCTAAGCGGGCTCACAGATACGCAGTATTTT | CASSPLSGLTDTQYF
. | TRBJ2-3 | . | TRBV11-2 | TGTGCCAGCAGCTTAGACCTGGTGGGTACGCAGTATTTT | CASSLDLVGTQYF
. | TRBJ1-2 | TRBD1 | TRBV28 | TGTGCCAGCAGTTTTGAAGGGGTGTGGCAGGGGGCTAATGGCTACACCTTC | CASSFEGVWQGANGYTF
. | TRBJ1-2 | . | TRBV29-1 | TGCAGCGTTGTGGGGGAAGGGATTAACTATGGCTACACCTTC | CSVVGEGINYGYTF
once | TRBJ1-2 | . | TRBV28 | TGTGCCAGCAGGCGCACGGATGGCTACACCTTC | CASRRTDGYTF
once | TRBJ2-7 | . | TRBV19 | TGTGCCAGTAGTACAGGGTCGCACGAGCAGTACTTC | CASSTGSHEQYF
. | TRBJ1-3 | . | TRBV3-1/TRBV3-2 | TGTGCCAGCAGCCAAGGGGGGAGTGGAAACACCATATATTTT | CASSQGGSGNTIYF
. | TRBJ1-1 | TRBD1 | TRBV7-8 | TGTGCCAGCAGCTTGGGGACAGGGGCCAAGGGAGCTTTCTTT | CASSLGTGAKGAFF
. | TRBJ2-7 | TRBD2 | TRBV11-2 | TGTGCCAGCAAAACTAGCGGGATGAGCGAGCAGTACTTC | CASKTSGMSEQYF
. | TRBJ2-5 | . | TRBV3-1/TRBV3-2 | TGTGCCAGCAGCCAGGGATATCAAGAGACCCAGTACTTC | CASSQGYQETQYF
. | TRBJ2-3 | TRBD2 | TRBV19 | TGTGCCAGTAGTCAACGCGGGACTAGCGGAACCCTCACAGATACGCAGTATTTT | CASSQRGTSGTLTDTQYF
. | TRBJ2-2 | TRBD1 | TRBV19 | TGTGCCAGTAGTCCACAGGGGGCGCTGGACGGGGAGCTGTTTTTT | CASSPQGALDGELFF
. | TRBJ1-4 | TRBD1 | TRBV5-8 | TGTGCCAGCAGCATAGCCAGGACAGGGGAAGAAAAACTGTTTTTT | CASSIARTGEEKLFF
. | TRBJ2-5 | TRBD2 | TRBV7-3 | TGTGCCAGCAGCTTGGGAGGGTCTGTGAAGACCCAGTACTTC | CASSLGGSVKTQYF
once | TRBJ1-1 | . | TRBV7-9 | TGTGCCAGCAGCTTAGCGCTAGGGGCCACTGAAGCTTTCTTT | CASSLALGATEAFF
. | TRBJ1-2 | . | TRBV6-5 | TGTGCCAGCAGTTACCGTGGAGGGGGCTACACCTTC | CASSYRGGGYTF
. | TRBJ1-2 | . | TRBV3-1/TRBV3-2 | TGTGCCAGCAGCCAAGGGTCATACAGGATTTTCGCCGGGGGCTACACCTTC | CASSQGSYRIFAGGYTF
few | TRBJ2-1 | TRBD2 | TRBV4-2 | TGTGCCAGCAGCCCGGGAAGCGGGAGGGCCTTCAATGAGCAGTTCTTC | CASSPGSGRAFNEQFF
few | TRBJ2-3 | . | TRBV7-2 | TGTGCCAGCAGCTGGGGGGGCGCCGCAGATACGCAGTATTTT | CASSWGGAADTQYF
once | TRBJ1-1 | . | TRBV16 | TGTGCCAGCAGCCAATTTCCCAAAGTTGGGGGCACTGAAGCTTTCTTT | CASSQFPKVGGTEAFF
. | TRBJ2-5 | . | TRBV5-1 | TGCGCCAGCAGCTTGGGTTCCGGAGAGACCCAGTACTTC | CASSLGSGETQYF
. | TRBJ2-3 | . | TRBV12-3/TRBV12-4 | TGTGCCAGCAGCCGCGGATCAGATACGCAGTATTTT | CASSRGSDTQYF
. | TRBJ1-1 | . | TRBV29-1 | TGCAGCGCCGCGGGACAAATGAACACTGAAGCTTTCTTT | CSAAGQMNTEAFF
. | TRBJ1-5 | . | TRBV10-3 | TGTGCCACCGCCCCCAGCAATCAGCCCCAGCATTTT | CATAPSNQPQHF
. | TRBJ2-5 | TRBD2 | TRBV6-5 | TGTGCCAGCAGTTACTCGGGGGGGGTCCAAGAGACCCAGTACTTC | CASSYSGGVQETQYF
. | TRBJ2-3 | TRBD2 | TRBV2 | TGTGCCAGCAGCTCATCTAGCGGGATGCAGTATTTT | CASSSSSGMQYF
. | TRBJ1-2 | TRBD1 | TRBV3-1/TRBV3-2 | TGTGCCAGCAGCTGGGACAGGACTAACTATGGCTACACCTTC | CASSWDRTNYGYTF
. | TRBJ2-7 | TRBD2 | TRBV7-9 | TGTGCCAGCAGCTTTGAGACTAGCGGATTCTACGAGCAGTACTTC | CASSFETSGFYEQYF
. | TRBJ1-5 | TRBD1 | TRBV18 | TGTGCCAGCTCCACGGGGACAGGGGGGAGCAATCAGCCCCAGCATTTT | CASSTGTGGSNQPQHF
. | TRBJ2-5 | . | TRBV9 | TGTGCCAGCAGCGCCATAGGGGCTACCCAAGAGACCCAGTACTTC | CASSAIGATQETQYF
. | TRBJ1-1 | . | TRBV10-3 | TGTGCCATCAGTCGGGACGAGTACAACACTGAAGCTTTCTTT | CAISRDEYNTEAFF
. | TRBJ2-1 | . | TRBV5-1 | TGCGCCAGCCGCACCGGTCAGAATGAGCAGTTCTTC | CASRTGQNEQFF
. | TRBJ2-2 | . | TRBV18 | TGTGCCAGCTCCCCCGAGGGGAACACCGGGGAGCTGTTTTTT | CASSPEGNTGELFF
. | TRBJ1-2 | . | TRBV7-9 | TGTGCCAGCACCACCCCCGGGGGCAAGAACTATGGCTACACCTTC | CASTTPGGKNYGYTF
once | TRBJ2-3 | TRBD2 | TRBV5-1 | TGCGCCAGCAGCCCACTAGCGGGAGGAGGTACGCAGTATTTT | CASSPLAGGGTQYF
. | TRBJ2-5 | . | TRBV19 | TGTGCCAGTAGTCGGTCGGGGAGTTTAGAGACCCAGTACTTC | CASSRSGSLETQYF
. | TRBJ2-1 | . | TRBV27 | TGTGCCAGCAGTATCCCGGGGCTTAATGAGCAGTTCTTC | CASSIPGLNEQFF
. | TRBJ1-1 | . | TRBV19 | TGTGCCAGTAGCCAAAAGCCATGGGCGAACACTGAAGCTTTCTTT | CASSQKPWANTEAFF
. | TRBJ1-4 | TRBD1 | TRBV7-9 | TGTGCCAGCAGCTTGGGACAGCTTGCAACTAATGAAAAACTGTTTTTT | CASSLGQLATNEKLFF
. | TRBJ1-2 | TRBD1 | TRBV3-1/TRBV3-2 | TGTGCCAGCAGCCACCGAGGACAGGACGGCTACACCTTC | CASSHRGQDGYTF
. | TRBJ2-7 | . | TRBV7-9 | TGTGCCAGCAGCTTAGCGCTAGGAAGGACGGACTCCTACGAGCAGTACTTC | CASSLALGRTDSYEQYF
. | TRBJ2-1 | . | TRBV6-2/TRBV6-3 | TGTGCCAGCAGTTACCCCCCCAGAGAGCAGTTCTTC | CASSYPPREQFF
. | TRBJ2-7 | TRBD2 | TRBV11-2 | TGTGCCAGCAGTTGGACTAGCGGCTCCTACGAGCAGTACTTC | CASSWTSGSYEQYF
. | TRBJ2-1 | . | TRBV27 | TGTGCCAGCAGTGAGCGGACGGTCGAGGCGTGGTCTGAGCAGTTCTTC | CASSERTVEAWSEQFF
. | TRBJ1-1 | TRBD1 | TRBV6-5 | TGTGCCAGCAGTCGTGACAGGGGAAACACTGAAGCTTTCTTT | CASSRDRGNTEAFF
. | TRBJ2-2 | TRBD2 | TRBV5-1 | TGCGCCAGCAGGGATACTGGGACTACGAACACCGGGGAGCTGTTTTTT | CASRDTGTTNTGELFF
. | TRBJ1-2 | . | TRBV5-1 | TGCGCCAGCAGCTGGGAGACGACTAGGACTAACTATGGCTACACCTTC | CASSWETTRTNYGYTF
. | TRBJ1-1 | . | TRBV19 | TGTGCCAGTAGGGCGAGGGGGGATAACCCTGAAGCTTTCTTT | CASRARGDNPEAFF
. | TRBJ2-7 | . | TRBV7-9 | TGTGCCAGCAGCCCCGTCACATGGCCTGAGGAGCAGTACTTC | CASSPVTWPEEQYF
. | TRBJ2-5 | TRBD1 | TRBV6-5 | TGTGCCAGCAGGGATCGACAGGGGAACCAAGAGACCCAGTACTTC | CASRDRQGNQETQYF
once | TRBJ1-2 | TRBD1 | TRBV7-2 | TGTGCCAGCAGCAAAGGACAGGGAGAAGGCTACACCTTC | CASSKGQGEGYTF